These T cell receptor beta chains were read from a single sample in a study of shared clonotypes between healthy human individuals. The data were produced by immunoSEQ multiplex PCR, yet TCRdb's version contains in-frame clones alone and is incomplete. The sample contains 2 million to 2.5 million clones, around 95% of which appear only once. The sample was naive CD4+ T cells sorted from blood. The source of these receptors is a man in his late teens or twenties in good health. CDR3s include the opening cysteine and the closing phenylalanine or tryptophan. The D gene is left open where the match is weak. Size values are once, few and many counts, or a class for expanded clones, and some rows have none.

D,size,V,J,CDR3,DNA
NA,NA,TRBV5-1,TRBJ2-5,CASSFQPQTGQETQYF,TGCGCCAGCAGCTTCCAACCACAGACAGGCCAAGAGACCCAGTACTTC
NA,NA,TRBV27,TRBJ1-3,CASSLPALAHGNTIYF,TGTGCCAGCAGTTTACCAGCCTTGGCGCACGGAAACACCATATATTTT
NA,NA,TRBV27,TRBJ1-6,CASSHSLDRDNSPLHF,TGTGCCAGCAGCCACTCATTGGACAGAGATAATTCACCCCTCCACTTT
NA,NA,TRBV7-9,TRBJ2-3,CASSLIDTQYF,TGTGCCAGCAGCTTAATTGATACGCAGTATTTT
NA,NA,TRBV7-9,TRBJ1-2,CASSPRDRVMGYTF,TGTGCCAGCAGCCCCCGGGACCGCGTTATGGGCTACACCTTC
NA,NA,TRBV9,TRBJ2-5,CASSVGLSETQYF,TGTGCCAGCAGCGTAGGACTTTCGGAGACCCAGTACTTC
NA,NA,TRBV5-1,TRBJ2-3,CASSHSGGLEADTQYF,TGCGCCAGCAGCCACTCCGGGGGCCTCGAGGCAGATACGCAGTATTTT
NA,NA,TRBV5-4,TRBJ2-3,CASSGPAGSSDTQYF,TGTGCCAGCAGCGGGCCTGCGGGGTCCTCAGATACGCAGTATTTT
NA,NA,TRBV6-6,TRBJ1-3,CASRPGFRGSGNTIYF,TGTGCCAGCAGGCCAGGGTTTCGTGGCTCTGGAAACACCATATATTTT
NA,NA,TRBV11-1,TRBJ2-2,CASSLARWTGELFF,TGTGCCAGCAGCTTAGCTAGGTGGACCGGGGAGCTGTTTTTT
NA,NA,TRBV5-1,TRBJ1-1,CASSTGQSAFF,TGCGCCAGCAGCACCGGACAGTCGGCTTTCTTT
TRBD2,NA,TRBV18,TRBJ2-7,CASSQLAGGSEQYF,TGTGCCAGCTCACAACTAGCGGGAGGATCCGAGCAGTACTTC
NA,NA,TRBV7-2,TRBJ2-7,CASSSTWEQYF,TGTGCCAGCAGCTCCACGTGGGAGCAGTACTTC
NA,once,TRBV7-8,TRBJ2-7,CASSFRGPSYEQYF,TGTGCCAGCAGCTTTCGAGGGCCCTCCTACGAGCAGTACTTC
NA,NA,TRBV25-1,TRBJ1-4,CASSEYGGGSNEKLFF,TGTGCCAGCAGTGAATATGGCGGGGGATCGAATGAAAAACTGTTTTTT
TRBD2,NA,TRBV11-3,TRBJ2-1,CASSLESGGQFF,TGTGCCAGCAGCTTAGAATCGGGAGGGCAGTTCTTC
TRBD2,NA,TRBV30,TRBJ2-3,CAWTLAGTTQYF,TGTGCCTGGACACTAGCGGGGACTACGCAGTATTTT
NA,NA,TRBV7-2,TRBJ2-2,CASSPDYSRLTGELFF,TGTGCCAGCAGCCCAGACTACAGCCGGTTAACGGGGGAGCTGTTTTTT
TRBD1,NA,TRBV5-1,TRBJ2-7,CASSLGQGTTYEQYF,TGCGCCAGCAGCTTAGGACAGGGGACTACCTACGAGCAGTACTTC
TRBD2,NA,TRBV30,TRBJ2-2,CAWSFGGKDTGELFF,TGTGCCTGGAGTTTCGGGGGGAAAGACACCGGGGAGCTGTTTTTT
NA,NA,TRBV7-7,TRBJ2-5,CASSLDSAKETQYF,TGTGCTAGCAGCTTAGATTCGGCAAAAGAGACCCAGTACTTC
NA,NA,TRBV19,TRBJ2-1,CASSVAASSYNEQFF,TGTGCCAGTAGTGTAGCGGCGAGCTCCTACAATGAGCAGTTCTTC
NA,NA,TRBV7-2,TRBJ1-1,CASSPNDREAFF,TGTGCCAGCAGCCCAAACGACAGGGAAGCTTTCTTT
NA,NA,TRBV5-6,TRBJ2-5,CASSLRGWETQYF,TGTGCCAGCAGCTTGCGGGGATGGGAGACCCAGTACTTC
NA,NA,TRBV5-4,TRBJ1-1,CASSPSGATEAFF,TGTGCCAGCAGCCCTTCGGGGGCCACTGAAGCTTTCTTT
NA,once,TRBV7-9,TRBJ1-3,CASRGSSGNTIYF,TGTGCCAGCCGAGGGAGCTCTGGAAACACCATATATTTT
NA,NA,TRBV6-5,TRBJ1-1,CASSSSPVLGAFF,TGTGCCAGCAGCTCTTCCCCGGTCCTTGGAGCTTTCTTT
NA,NA,TRBV7-2,TRBJ2-3,CASSPGGDTQYF,TGTGCCAGCAGCCCAGGGGGGGATACGCAGTATTTT
TRBD1,once,TRBV5-6,TRBJ2-7,CASSLGQNPYEQYF,TGTGCCAGCAGCCTGGGACAGAATCCTTACGAGCAGTACTTC
NA,NA,TRBV6-1,TRBJ1-6,CASNLQGGGSPLHF,TGTGCCAGCAATTTACAGGGTGGTGGTTCACCCCTCCACTTT
TRBD1,NA,TRBV30,TRBJ1-1,CAWSQSQGATEAFF,TGTGCCTGGAGTCAATCACAGGGGGCCACTGAAGCTTTCTTT
NA,NA,TRBV18,TRBJ2-1,CASSPLIGNEQFF,TGTGCCAGCTCCCCTCTGATAGGCAATGAGCAGTTCTTC
NA,NA,TRBV5-6,TRBJ2-7,CASNGLTGEQYF,TGTGCCAGTAACGGACTGACGGGCGAGCAGTACTTC
NA,NA,TRBV5-1,TRBJ2-7,CASSPLGGHYEQYF,TGCGCCAGCAGCCCTCTCGGTGGGCACTACGAGCAGTACTTC
NA,NA,TRBV9,TRBJ2-5,CASSLGLYQETQYF,TGTGCCAGCAGCTTAGGACTATACCAAGAGACCCAGTACTTC
NA,NA,TRBV6-1,TRBJ1-1,CASSARQEAFF,TGTGCCAGCAGTGCGAGGCAGGAAGCTTTCTTT
NA,once,TRBV6-5,TRBJ2-1,CASSPWQDSYNEQFF,TGTGCCAGCAGCCCGTGGCAGGACTCCTACAATGAGCAGTTCTTC
NA,NA,TRBV27,TRBJ2-1,CASSSRDFYNEQFF,TGTGCCAGCAGTTCCAGGGACTTCTACAATGAGCAGTTCTTC
NA,NA,TRBV2,TRBJ1-6,CASTLEGDNSPLHF,TGTGCCAGCACCCTCGAGGGGGACAATTCACCCCTCCACTTT
TRBD1,NA,TRBV4-3,TRBJ2-2,CASSQSTGVGELFF,TGCGCCAGCAGCCAATCTACAGGGGTCGGGGAGCTGTTTTTT
NA,NA,TRBV5-1,TRBJ1-1,CASSLGQGNAFF,TGCGCCAGCAGCTTGGGGCAGGGTAACGCTTTCTTT
TRBD1,NA,TRBV25-1,TRBJ2-3,CASSPTPGQGQSWDTQYF,TGTGCCAGCAGTCCTACGCCCGGACAGGGCCAATCGTGGGATACGCAGTATTTT
NA,NA,TRBV6-5,TRBJ1-2,CASSYSDSNYGYTF,TGTGCCAGCAGTTACTCGGACAGTAACTATGGCTACACCTTC
NA,NA,TRBV5-5,TRBJ1-5,CASSLDSGYRPQHF,TGTGCCAGCAGCTTGGACTCGGGATATCGGCCCCAGCATTTT
TRBD2,NA,TRBV4-1,TRBJ2-7,CASSVQSGGLPYEQYF,TGCGCCAGCAGTGTTCAAAGCGGGGGCCTTCCCTACGAGCAGTACTTC
NA,NA,TRBV18,TRBJ1-3,CASSPQAQGSGNTIYF,TGTGCCAGCTCACCACAAGCACAGGGCTCTGGAAACACCATATATTTT
NA,NA,TRBV9,TRBJ1-1,CASSVVLGRVETEAFF,TGTGCCAGCAGCGTAGTACTCGGGCGGGTGGAAACTGAAGCTTTCTTT
NA,NA,TRBV27,TRBJ2-3,CASGRDTQYF,TGTGCCAGCGGACGTGATACGCAGTATTTT
NA,NA,TRBV15,TRBJ2-7,CATSRDLQYEQYF,TGTGCCACCAGCAGAGATCTCCAGTACGAGCAGTACTTC
NA,NA,TRBV9,TRBJ1-5,CASSVGSNSNQPQHF,TGTGCCAGCAGCGTCGGAAGCAACAGCAATCAGCCCCAGCATTTT
NA,NA,TRBV19,TRBJ2-3,CASSIVAQRSTDTQYF,TGTGCCAGTAGTATAGTGGCACAGCGGAGCACAGATACGCAGTATTTT
NA,NA,TRBV5-4,TRBJ2-3,CASSSGTRRQRSTDTQYF,TGTGCCAGCAGCTCCGGGACACGGCGACAACGGAGCACAGATACGCAGTATTTT
NA,NA,TRBV5-6,TRBJ1-1,CASSLQKGRTNTEAFF,TGTGCCAGCAGCCTGCAGAAAGGCCGGACGAACACTGAAGCTTTCTTT
TRBD2,NA,TRBV2,TRBJ2-2,CASSEMLAGGTGELFF,TGTGCCAGCAGTGAAATGCTAGCGGGGGGAACCGGGGAGCTGTTTTTT
TRBD2,NA,TRBV30,TRBJ2-1,CAWSVSLTSGGAKKQFF,TGTGCCTGGAGTGTGAGCTTGACTAGCGGGGGGGCCAAGAAGCAGTTCTTC